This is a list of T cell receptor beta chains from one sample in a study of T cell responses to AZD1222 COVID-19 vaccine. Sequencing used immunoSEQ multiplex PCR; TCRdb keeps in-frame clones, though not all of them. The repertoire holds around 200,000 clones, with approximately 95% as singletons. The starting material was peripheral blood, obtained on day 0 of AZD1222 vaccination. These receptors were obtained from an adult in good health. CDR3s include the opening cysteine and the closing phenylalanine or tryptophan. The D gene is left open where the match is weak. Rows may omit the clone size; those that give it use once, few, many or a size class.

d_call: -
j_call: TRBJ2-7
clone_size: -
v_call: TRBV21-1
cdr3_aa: CASSGVAGGDTYEQYF
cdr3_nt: TGTGCCAGCTCCGGGGTAGCGGGAGGAGACACCTACGAGCAGTACTTC

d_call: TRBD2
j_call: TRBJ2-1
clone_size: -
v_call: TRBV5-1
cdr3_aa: CASSPRGESGGRYNEQFF
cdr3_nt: TGCGCCAGCAGCCCACGGGGGGAAAGCGGGGGGCGATACAATGAGCAGTTCTTC

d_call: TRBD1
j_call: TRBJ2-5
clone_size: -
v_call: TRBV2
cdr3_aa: CASRRDRGQETQYF
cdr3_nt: TGTGCCAGCAGGAGGGACAGGGGCCAAGAGACCCAGTACTTC

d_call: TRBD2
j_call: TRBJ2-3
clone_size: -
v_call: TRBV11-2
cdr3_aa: CASSPGGSGSGDTQYF
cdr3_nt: TGTGCCAGCAGCCCCGGGGGTAGCGGGAGTGGGGATACGCAGTATTTT

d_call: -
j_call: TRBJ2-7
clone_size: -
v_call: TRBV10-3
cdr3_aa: CAISVGQGAIYEQYF
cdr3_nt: TGTGCCATCAGTGTTGGGCAGGGCGCAATCTACGAGCAGTACTTC

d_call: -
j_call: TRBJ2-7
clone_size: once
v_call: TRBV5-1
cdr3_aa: CAVGTRESSYEQYF
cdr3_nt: TGCGCCGTAGGGACGAGGGAGAGCTCCTACGAGCAGTACTTC

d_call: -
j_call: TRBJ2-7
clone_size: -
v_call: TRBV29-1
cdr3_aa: CSVEGHHYEQYF
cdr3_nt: TGCAGCGTTGAAGGCCACCACTACGAGCAGTACTTC

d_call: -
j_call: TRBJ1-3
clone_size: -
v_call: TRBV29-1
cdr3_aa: CSAASSGNTIYF
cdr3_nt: TGCAGCGCGGCCTCCTCTGGAAACACCATATATTTT

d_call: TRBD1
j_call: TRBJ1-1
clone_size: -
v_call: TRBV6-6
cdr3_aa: CASSYSQGTNTEAFF
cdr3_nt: TGTGCCAGCAGTTACTCACAGGGGACGAACACTGAAGCTTTCTTT

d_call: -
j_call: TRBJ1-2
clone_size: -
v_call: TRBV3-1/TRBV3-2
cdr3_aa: CASSQEGSGAGYTF
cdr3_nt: TGTGCCAGCAGCCAAGAAGGAAGTGGGGCTGGCTACACCTTC

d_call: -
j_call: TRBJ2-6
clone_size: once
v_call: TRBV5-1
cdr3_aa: CASSLPNSGANVLTF
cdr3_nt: TGCGCCAGCAGCTTGCCCAACTCTGGGGCCAACGTCCTGACTTTC

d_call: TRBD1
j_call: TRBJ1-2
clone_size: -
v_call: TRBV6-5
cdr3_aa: CASNIDRGPGYTF
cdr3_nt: TGTGCCAGCAATATCGACAGGGGACCAGGCTACACCTTC

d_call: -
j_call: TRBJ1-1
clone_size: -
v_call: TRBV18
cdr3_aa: CASSSSRPPLNTEAFF
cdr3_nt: TGTGCCAGCTCATCCTCCCGGCCGCCCTTGAACACTGAAGCTTTCTTT

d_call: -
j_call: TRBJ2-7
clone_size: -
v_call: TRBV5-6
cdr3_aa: CASSSWPGTSYEQYF
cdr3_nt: TGTGCCAGCAGCTCGTGGCCGGGGACCTCCTACGAGCAGTACTTC

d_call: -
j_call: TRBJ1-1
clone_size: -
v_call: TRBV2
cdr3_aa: CASLGNGRTEAFF
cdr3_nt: TGTGCCAGCCTAGGGAACGGGCGCACTGAAGCTTTCTTT

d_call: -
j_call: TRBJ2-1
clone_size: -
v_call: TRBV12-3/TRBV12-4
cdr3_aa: CASSLGLYEQFF
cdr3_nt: TGTGCCAGCAGTTTAGGGTTGTATGAGCAGTTCTTC

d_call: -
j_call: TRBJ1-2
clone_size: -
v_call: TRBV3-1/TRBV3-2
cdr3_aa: CASSQESSYGYTF
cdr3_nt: TGTGCCAGCAGCCAAGAGAGCAGTTATGGCTACACCTTC

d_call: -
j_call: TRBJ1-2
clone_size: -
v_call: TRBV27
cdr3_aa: CASSHKGRTEGYTF
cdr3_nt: TGTGCCAGCAGTCACAAGGGGCGCACAGAAGGCTACACCTTC

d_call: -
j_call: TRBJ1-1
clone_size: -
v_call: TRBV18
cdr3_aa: CASSPSRDTEAFF
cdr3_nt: TGTGCCAGCTCACCCTCGAGAGACACTGAAGCTTTCTTT

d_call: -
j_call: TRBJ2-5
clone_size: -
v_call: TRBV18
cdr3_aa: CASSPQWVNSQETQYF
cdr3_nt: TGTGCCAGCTCACCACAGTGGGTAAACAGCCAAGAGACCCAGTACTTC

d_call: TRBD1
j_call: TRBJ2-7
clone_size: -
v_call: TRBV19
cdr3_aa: CASRRTSRGPYEQYF
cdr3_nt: TGTGCCAGTCGTCGGACCTCTAGGGGGCCATACGAGCAGTACTTC

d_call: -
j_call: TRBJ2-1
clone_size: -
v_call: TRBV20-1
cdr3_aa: CSADRYNEQFF
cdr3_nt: TGCAGTGCTGACAGGTACAATGAGCAGTTCTTC

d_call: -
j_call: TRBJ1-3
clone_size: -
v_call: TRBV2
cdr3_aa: CATARERRNTIYF
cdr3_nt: TGTGCCACCGCCCGGGAGAGGCGAAACACCATATATTTT

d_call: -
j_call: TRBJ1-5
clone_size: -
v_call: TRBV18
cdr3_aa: CASSPPQGAQHF
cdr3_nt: TGTGCCAGCTCACCACCGCAGGGAGCCCAGCATTTT